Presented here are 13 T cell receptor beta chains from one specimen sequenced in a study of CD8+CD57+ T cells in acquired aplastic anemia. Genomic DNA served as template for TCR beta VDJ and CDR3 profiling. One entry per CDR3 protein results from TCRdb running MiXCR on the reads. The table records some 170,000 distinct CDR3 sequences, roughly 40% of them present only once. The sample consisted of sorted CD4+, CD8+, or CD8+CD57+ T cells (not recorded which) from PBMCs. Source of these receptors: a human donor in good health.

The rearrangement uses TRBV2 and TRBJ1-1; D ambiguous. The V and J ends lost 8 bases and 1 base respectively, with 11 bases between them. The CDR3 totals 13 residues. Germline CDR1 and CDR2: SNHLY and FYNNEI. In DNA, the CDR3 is TGTGCCAGCGGTACCCAGACGAACACTGAAGCTTTCTTT. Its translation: CASGTQTNTEAFF.

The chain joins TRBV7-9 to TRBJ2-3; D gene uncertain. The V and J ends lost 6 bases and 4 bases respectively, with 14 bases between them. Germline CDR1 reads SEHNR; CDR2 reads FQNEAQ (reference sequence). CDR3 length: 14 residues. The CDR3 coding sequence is TGTGCCAGCAGTACGGACCACAACGCAGATACGCAGTATTTT. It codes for CASSTDHNADTQYF.

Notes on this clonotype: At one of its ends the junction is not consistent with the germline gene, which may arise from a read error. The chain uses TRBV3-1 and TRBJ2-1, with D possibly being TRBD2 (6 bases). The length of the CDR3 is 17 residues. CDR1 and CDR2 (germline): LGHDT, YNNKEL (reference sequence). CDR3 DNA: TGTGCCAGCAGCCCAAAACTGTCTCGCGGGATCTACAATGAGCAGTTGTTC. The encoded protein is CASSPKLSRGIYNEQLF.

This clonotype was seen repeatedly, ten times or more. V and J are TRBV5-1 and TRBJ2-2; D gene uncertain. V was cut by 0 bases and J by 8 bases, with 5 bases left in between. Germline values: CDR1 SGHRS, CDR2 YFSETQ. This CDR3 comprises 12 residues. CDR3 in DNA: TGCGCCAGCAGCTTGGTCGGGGGGGAGCTGTTTTTT. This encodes CASSLVGGELFF.

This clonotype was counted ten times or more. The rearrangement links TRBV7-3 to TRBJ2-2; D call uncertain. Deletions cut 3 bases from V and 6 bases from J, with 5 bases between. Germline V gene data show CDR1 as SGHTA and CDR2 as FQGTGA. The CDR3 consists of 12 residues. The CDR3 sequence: CASSFQSGELFF. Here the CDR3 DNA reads TGTGCCAGCAGCTTCCAGTCCGGGGAGCTGTTTTTT.

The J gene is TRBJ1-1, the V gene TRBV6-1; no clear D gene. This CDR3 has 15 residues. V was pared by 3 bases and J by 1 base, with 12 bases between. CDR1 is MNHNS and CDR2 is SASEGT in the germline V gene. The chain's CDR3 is CASSEGRMRNTEAFF. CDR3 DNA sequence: TGTGCCAGCAGTGAGGGGAGAATGCGGAACACTGAAGCTTTCTTT.

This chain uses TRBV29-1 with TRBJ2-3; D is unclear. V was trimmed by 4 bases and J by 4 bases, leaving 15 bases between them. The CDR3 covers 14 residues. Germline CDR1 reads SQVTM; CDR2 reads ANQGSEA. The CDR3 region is CSVVIPQVADTQYF. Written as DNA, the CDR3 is TGCAGCGTTGTTATCCCGCAGGTTGCAGATACGCAGTATTTT.

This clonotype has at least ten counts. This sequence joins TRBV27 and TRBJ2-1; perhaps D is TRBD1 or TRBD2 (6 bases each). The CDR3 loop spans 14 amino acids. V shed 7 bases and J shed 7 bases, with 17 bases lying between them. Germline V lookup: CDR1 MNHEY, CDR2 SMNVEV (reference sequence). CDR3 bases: TGTGCCAGCACTGTGAGGGGGGCGGGGAATGAGCAGTTCTTC. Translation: CASTVRGAGNEQFF.

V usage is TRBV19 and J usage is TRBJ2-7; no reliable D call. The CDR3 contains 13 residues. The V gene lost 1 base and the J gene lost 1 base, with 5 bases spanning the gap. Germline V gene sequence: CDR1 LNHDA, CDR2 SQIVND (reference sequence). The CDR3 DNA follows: TGTGCCAGTAGTATAGTTCTATCCTACGAGCAGTACTTC. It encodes CASSIVLSYEQYF.

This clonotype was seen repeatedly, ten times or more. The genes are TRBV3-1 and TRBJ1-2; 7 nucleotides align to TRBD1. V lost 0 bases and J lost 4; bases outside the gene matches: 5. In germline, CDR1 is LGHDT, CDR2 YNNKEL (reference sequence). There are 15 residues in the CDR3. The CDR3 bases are TGTGCCAGCAGCCAAGAACAGGGGTCGGGCTATGGCTACACCTTC. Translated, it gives CASSQEQGSGYGYTF.

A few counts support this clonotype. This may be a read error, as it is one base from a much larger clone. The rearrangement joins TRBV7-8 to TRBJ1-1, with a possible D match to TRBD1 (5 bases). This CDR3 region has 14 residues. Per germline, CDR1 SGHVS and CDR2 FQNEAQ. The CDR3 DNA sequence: TGTGCCAGCAGCTTAGCCTGGGGGAACACTGGAGCTTTCTTT. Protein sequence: CASSLAWGNTGAFF.

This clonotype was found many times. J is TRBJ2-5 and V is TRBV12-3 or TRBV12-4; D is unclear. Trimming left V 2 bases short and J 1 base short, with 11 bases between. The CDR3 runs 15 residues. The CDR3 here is CASSLKNTIQETQYF. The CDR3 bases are TGTGCCAGCAGTTTAAAAAACACAATCCAAGAGACCCAGTACTTC.

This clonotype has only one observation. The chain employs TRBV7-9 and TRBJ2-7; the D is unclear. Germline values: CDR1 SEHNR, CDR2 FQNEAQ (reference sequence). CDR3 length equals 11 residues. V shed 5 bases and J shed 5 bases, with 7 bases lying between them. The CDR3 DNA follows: TGTGCCAGCAGCCCCTCGGACGAGCAGTACTTC. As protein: CASSPSDEQYF.